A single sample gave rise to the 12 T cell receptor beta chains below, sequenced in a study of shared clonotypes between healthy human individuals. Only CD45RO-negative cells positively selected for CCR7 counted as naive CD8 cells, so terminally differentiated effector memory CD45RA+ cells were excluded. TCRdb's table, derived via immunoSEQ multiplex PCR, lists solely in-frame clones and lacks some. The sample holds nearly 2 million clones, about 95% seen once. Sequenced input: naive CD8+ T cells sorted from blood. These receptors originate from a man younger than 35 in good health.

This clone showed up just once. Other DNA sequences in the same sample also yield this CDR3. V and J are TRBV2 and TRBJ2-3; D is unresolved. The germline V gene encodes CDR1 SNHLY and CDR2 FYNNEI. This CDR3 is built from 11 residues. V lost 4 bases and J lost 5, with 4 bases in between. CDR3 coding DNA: TGTGCCAGCAGTGTGGTAGATACGCAGTATTTT. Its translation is CASSVVDTQYF.

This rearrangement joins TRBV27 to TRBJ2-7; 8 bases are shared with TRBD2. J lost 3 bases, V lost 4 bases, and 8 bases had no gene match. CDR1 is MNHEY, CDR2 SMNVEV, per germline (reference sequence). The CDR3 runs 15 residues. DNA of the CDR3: TGTGCCAGCAGTTACTACGGGGGGGAGGGCTACGAGCAGTACTTC. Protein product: CASSYYGGEGYEQYF.

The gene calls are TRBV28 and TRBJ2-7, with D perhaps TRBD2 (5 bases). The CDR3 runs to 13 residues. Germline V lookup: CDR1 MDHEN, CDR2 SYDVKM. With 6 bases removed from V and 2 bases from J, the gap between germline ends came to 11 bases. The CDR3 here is CASRLDGTYEQYF. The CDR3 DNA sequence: TGTGCCAGCAGGTTAGACGGGACCTACGAGCAGTACTTC.

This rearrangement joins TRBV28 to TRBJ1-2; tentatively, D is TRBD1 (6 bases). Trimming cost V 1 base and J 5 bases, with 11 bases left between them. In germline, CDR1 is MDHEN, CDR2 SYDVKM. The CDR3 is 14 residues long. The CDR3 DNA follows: TGTGCCAGCAGTTTATTGGCAGGGGCTTATGGCTACACCTTC. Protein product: CASSLLAGAYGYTF.

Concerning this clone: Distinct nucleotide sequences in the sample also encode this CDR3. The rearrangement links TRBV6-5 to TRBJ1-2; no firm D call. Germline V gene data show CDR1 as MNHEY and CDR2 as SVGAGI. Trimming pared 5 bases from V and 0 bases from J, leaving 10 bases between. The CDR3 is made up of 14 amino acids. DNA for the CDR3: TGTGCCAGCAGTGAAGACTCTACTAACTATGGCTACACCTTC. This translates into CASSEDSTNYGYTF.

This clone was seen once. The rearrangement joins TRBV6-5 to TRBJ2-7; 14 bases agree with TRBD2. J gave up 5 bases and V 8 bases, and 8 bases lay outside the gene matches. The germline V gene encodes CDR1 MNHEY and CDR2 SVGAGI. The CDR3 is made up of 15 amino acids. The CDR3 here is CASGRAGLAGDEQYF. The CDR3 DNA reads TGTGCCAGCGGGAGAGCGGGACTAGCGGGAGACGAGCAGTACTTC.

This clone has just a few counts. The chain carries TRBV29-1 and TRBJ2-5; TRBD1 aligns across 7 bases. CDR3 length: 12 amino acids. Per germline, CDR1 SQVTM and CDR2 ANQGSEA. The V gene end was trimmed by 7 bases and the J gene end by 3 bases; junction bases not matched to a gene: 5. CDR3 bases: TGCAGCGGATCCGGGACAGAAGAGACCCAGTACTTC. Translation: CSGSGTEETQYF.

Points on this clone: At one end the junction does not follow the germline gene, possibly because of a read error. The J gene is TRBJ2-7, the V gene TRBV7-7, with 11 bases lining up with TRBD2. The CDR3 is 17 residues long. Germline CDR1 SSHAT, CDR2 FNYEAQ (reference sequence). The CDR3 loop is CASSLGTSGIRCYEQYF. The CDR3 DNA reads TGTGCTAGCAGCTTGGGGACTAGCGGAATACGATGCTACGAGCAGTACTTC. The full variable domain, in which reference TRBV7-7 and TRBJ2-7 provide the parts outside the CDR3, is GAGVSQSPRYKVTKRGQDVTLRCDPISSHATLYWYQQALGQGPEFLTYFNYEAQPDKSGLPSDRFSAERPEGSISTLTIQRTEQRDSAMYRCASSLGTSGIRCYEQYFGPGTRLTVT.

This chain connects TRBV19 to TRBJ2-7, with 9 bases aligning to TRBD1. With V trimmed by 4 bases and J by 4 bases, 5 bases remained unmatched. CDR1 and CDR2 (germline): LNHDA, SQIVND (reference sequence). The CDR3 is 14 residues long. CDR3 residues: CASSRETGGYEQYF. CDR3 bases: TGTGCCAGTAGTAGGGAGACAGGGGGGTACGAGCAGTACTTC.

The CDR3 loop reads CTSSQDRWTGARRSNQPQHF. The CDR3 region has the DNA TGCACCAGCAGCCAAGATCGGTGGACAGGGGCGAGGAGGAGCAATCAGCCCCAGCATTTT. The chain joins TRBV1 to TRBJ1-5; the table's D gene call, TRBD1, was not cross checked with the DNA. TRBV1 is classified as a pseudogene. The CDR3 consists of 20 residues.

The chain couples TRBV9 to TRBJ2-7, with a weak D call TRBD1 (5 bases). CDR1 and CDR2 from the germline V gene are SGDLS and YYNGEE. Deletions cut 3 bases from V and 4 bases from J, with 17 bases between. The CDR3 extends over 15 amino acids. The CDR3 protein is CASSESLGPEYEQYF. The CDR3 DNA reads TGTGCCAGCAGCGAGAGCCTGGGGCCGGAATACGAGCAGTACTTC.

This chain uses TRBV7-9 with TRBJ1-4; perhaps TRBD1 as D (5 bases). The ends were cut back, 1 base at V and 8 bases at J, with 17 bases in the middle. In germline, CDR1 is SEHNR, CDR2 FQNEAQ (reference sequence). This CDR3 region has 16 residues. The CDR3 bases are TGTGCCAGCAGCTTAGTTTTATCGGGGCCGGAGGAAAAACTGTTTTTT. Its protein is CASSLVLSGPEEKLFF.